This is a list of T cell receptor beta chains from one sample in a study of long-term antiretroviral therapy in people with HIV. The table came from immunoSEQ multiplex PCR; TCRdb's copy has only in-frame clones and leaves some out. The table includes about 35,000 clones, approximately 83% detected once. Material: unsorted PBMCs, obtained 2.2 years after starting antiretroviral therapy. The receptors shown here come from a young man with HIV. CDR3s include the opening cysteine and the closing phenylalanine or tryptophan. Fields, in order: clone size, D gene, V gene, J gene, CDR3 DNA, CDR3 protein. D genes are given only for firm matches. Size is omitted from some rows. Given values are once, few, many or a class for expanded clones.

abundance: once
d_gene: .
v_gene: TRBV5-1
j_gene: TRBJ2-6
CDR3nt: TGCGCCAGCAGCACTACGGCTCCTGGGGCCAACGTCCTGACTTTC
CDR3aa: CASSTTAPGANVLTF

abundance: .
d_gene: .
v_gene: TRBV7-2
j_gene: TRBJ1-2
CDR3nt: TGTGCCAGCAGCAATTCGGGACGGATATATGGCTACACCTTC
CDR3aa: CASSNSGRIYGYTF

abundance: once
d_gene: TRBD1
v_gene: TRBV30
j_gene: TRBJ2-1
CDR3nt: TGTGCCTGGAATCGCGGACAGGGGCCGAATGAGCAGTTCTTC
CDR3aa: CAWNRGQGPNEQFF

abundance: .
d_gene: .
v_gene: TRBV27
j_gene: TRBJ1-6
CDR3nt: TGTGCCAGCAGTTTCGGGACGGCGGGGGTTGGTTCACCCCTCCACTTT
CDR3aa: CASSFGTAGVGSPLHF

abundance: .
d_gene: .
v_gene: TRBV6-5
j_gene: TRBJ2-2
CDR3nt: TGTGCCAGCAGTTACTATCCGGGGGTGACCACCGGGGAGCTGTTTTTT
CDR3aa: CASSYYPGVTTGELFF

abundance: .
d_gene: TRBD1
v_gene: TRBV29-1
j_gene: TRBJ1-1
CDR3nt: TGCAGCGTTGAAGTAGTTCGACAGGGGTACACTGAAGCTTTCTTT
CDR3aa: CSVEVVRQGYTEAFF

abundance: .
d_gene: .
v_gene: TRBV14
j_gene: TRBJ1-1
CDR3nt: TGTGCCAGCAGCGCGGTCCGGGGGAACACTGAAGCTTTCTTT
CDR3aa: CASSAVRGNTEAFF

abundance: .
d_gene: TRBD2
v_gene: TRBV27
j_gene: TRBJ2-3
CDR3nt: TGTGCCAGCAGTTTAGGGCTAGCGGGAGTCGATACGCAGTATTTT
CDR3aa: CASSLGLAGVDTQYF

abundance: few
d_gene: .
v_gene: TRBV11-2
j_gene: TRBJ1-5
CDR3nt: TGTGCCAGCAGCTCCGGGACTTTTGCAAATCAGCCCCAGCATTTT
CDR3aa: CASSSGTFANQPQHF

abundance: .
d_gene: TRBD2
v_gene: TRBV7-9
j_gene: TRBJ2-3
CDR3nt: TGTGCCAGCAGCCAAGGACTAGCGGGGGCAGATACGCAGTATTTT
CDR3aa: CASSQGLAGADTQYF

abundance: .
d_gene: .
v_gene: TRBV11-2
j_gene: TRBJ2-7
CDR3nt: TGTGCCAGCAGCCAAGGACAGTCCTACGAGCAGTACTTC
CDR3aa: CASSQGQSYEQYF

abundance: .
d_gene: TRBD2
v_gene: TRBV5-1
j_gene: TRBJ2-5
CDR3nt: TGCGCCAGCAGCTTATGGACTAGCGGGGGGGCCGAGGAGACCCAGTACTTC
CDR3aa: CASSLWTSGGAEETQYF

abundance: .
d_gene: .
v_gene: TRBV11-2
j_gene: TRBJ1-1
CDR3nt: TGTGCCAGCAGCTTACATACGAACACTGAAGCTTTCTTT
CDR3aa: CASSLHTNTEAFF

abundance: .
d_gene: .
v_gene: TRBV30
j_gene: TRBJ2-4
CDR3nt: TGTGCCTGGAGGCCACGGGTTTACAAAAACATTCAGTACTTC
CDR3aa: CAWRPRVYKNIQYF

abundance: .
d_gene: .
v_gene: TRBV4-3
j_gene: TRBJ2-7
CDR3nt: TGCGCCAGCAGCCTCGGCCGGGACGGATCCTACGAGCAGTACTTC
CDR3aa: CASSLGRDGSYEQYF

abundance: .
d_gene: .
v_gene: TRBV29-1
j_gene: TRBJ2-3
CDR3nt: TGCAGCGTTGGTTCGCGACTGGCAAATACGCAGTATTTT
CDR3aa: CSVGSRLANTQYF

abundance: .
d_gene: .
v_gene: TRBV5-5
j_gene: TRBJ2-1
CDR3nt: TGTGCCAGCAGTCCCAACGACGCCTACAATGAGCAGTTCTTC
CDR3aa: CASSPNDAYNEQFF

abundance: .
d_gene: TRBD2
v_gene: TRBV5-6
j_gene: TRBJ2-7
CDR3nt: TGTGCCAGCAGCTTGGGGACTAGCTGGGGCGAGCAGTACTTC
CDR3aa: CASSLGTSWGEQYF

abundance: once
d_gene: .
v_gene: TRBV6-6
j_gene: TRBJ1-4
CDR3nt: TGTGCCAGCAGTTACCCCCAACGCGACGGTGAAAAACTGTTTTTT
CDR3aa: CASSYPQRDGEKLFF

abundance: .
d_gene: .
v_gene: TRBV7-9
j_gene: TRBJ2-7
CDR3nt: TGTGCCAGCAGCTTAGCGGCCGCCTACGAGCAGTACTTC
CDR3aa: CASSLAAAYEQYF

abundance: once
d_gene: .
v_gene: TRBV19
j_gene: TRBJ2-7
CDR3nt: TGTGCCAGTAGTATATTAGGGACGTACGAGCAGTACTTC
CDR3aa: CASSILGTYEQYF

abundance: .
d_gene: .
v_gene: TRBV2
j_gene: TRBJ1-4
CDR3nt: TGTGCCAGCAGTGAAGTAACAGGGACGAGGAAAAAACTGTTTTTT
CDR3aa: CASSEVTGTRKKLFF

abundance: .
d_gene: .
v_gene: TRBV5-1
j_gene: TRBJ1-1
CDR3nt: TGCGCCAGCAGCTATTACAGGGCCAGGAACACTGAAGCTTTCTTT
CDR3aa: CASSYYRARNTEAFF

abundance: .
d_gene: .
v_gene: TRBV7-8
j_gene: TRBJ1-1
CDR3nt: TGTGCCAGCAGCTTAGTGTCTGGAACTGAAGCTTTCTTT
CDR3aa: CASSLVSGTEAFF

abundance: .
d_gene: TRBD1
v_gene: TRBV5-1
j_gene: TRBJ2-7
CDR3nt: TGCGCCAGCAGCCCCGGGACAGGGATGTCCTACGAGCAGTACTTC
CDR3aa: CASSPGTGMSYEQYF

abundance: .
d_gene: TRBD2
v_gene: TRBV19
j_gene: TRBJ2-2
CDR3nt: TGTGCCAGTATGACGTCTAGCGGGAACACCGGGGAGCTGTTTTTT
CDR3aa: CASMTSSGNTGELFF

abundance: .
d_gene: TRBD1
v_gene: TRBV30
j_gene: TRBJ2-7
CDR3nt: TGTGCCTGGACCCCAGGGACAGGAGACTACGAGCAGTACTTC
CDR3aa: CAWTPGTGDYEQYF

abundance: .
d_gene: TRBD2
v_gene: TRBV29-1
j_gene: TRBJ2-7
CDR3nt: TGCAGCGTTGAATTGGCACTAGCGGATTCCTACGAGCAGTACTTC
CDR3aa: CSVELALADSYEQYF

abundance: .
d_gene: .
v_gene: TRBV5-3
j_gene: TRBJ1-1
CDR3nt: TGTGCCAGAAGCTTGGACACTGAAGCTTTCTTT
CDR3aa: CARSLDTEAFF

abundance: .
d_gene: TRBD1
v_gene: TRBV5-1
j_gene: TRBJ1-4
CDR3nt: TGCGCCAGCAGCTGGACAGGTGCAACTAATGAAAAACTGTTTTTT
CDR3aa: CASSWTGATNEKLFF

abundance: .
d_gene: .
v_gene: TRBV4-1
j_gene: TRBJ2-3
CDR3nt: TGCGCCAGCAGCCAGGGAGAGACAGATACGCAGTATTTT
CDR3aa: CASSQGETDTQYF

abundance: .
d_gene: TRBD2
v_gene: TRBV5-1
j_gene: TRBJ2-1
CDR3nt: TGCGCCAGCAGCTTGGGACTAGCGGGGGGGCAGTACAATGAGCAGTTCTTC
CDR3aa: CASSLGLAGGQYNEQFF

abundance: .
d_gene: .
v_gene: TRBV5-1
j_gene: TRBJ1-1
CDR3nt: TGCGCCAGCAGACAGGGATTGGGGAACACTGAAGCTTTCTTT
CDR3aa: CASRQGLGNTEAFF

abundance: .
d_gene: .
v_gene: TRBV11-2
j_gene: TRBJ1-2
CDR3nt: TGTGCCAGCAGCTTAACCCTTGGGGCGGGCGGAGAAGACTATGGCTACACCTTC
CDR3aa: CASSLTLGAGGEDYGYTF

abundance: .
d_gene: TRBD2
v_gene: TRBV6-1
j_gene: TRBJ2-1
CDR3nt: TGTGCCAGCAGTGAAGAGAAATGGCTAAGCGGGGGGCGGTACAATGAGCAGTTCTTC
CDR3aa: CASSEEKWLSGGRYNEQFF

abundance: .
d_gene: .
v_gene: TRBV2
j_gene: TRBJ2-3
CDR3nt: TGTGCCAGCAGTGAAACAGCCGATACGCAGTATTTT
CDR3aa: CASSETADTQYF

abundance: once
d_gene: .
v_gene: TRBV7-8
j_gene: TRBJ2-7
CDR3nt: TGTGCCAGCAGGCTACTGGACAGCTCCTACGAGCAGTACTTC
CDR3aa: CASRLLDSSYEQYF